This TCR beta chain was sequenced for a study of glioma-infiltrating T cells. This CDR3 is built from 13 residues. In germline, CDR1 is SNHLY, CDR2 FYNNEI. Deletions cut 4 bases from V and 5 bases from J, with 10 bases between. Overall study findings and caveats: Only very few CDR3 sequences appeared in both tissue and blood. Above-expected tissue-blood divergence occurred in all gliomas, most in low-grade ones.

This clonotype was seen ten or more times. Its antigen remains unknown. Amplification of TCR alpha and beta CDR3 regions from RNA used iRepertoire nested multiplex PCR. Input was 100-400 ng of tissue mRNA or PBMC total RNA. MiXCR, run by TCRdb on the multiplex PCR reads, gives a single entry per CDR3 protein. The table lists some 22,000 distinct CDR3 sequences, roughly 24% of them singletons, with 13% in the top ten. Sample: glioma tissue, nonneoplastic brain tissue, or PBMCs (not recorded which). This clonotype was sampled from a human donor with low-grade glioma or glioblastoma, undergoing nonglioma brain surgery, or in good health (not recorded which). The gene calls are TRBV2 and TRBJ2-3; D is ambiguous. The CDR3 bases are TGTGCCAGCAGTGGTCCGGGTGGAGATACGCAGTATTTT. This gives the protein CASSGPGGDTQYF.